Listed below are T cell receptor beta chains from one sample, sequenced in a study of human T cells and chemical hapten exposure. In TCRdb, the RACE reads were re-called with MiXCR into one record per CDR3 protein. Counted here are fewer than 350,000 distinct CDR3 sequences, around 7% occurring once; the ten biggest clones make up 1.2%. Sequenced here: whole blood, sampled in connection with sensitization to the hapten diphenylcyclopropenone (DPC). These receptors originate from a man younger than 35 with alopecia areata. Some clones in this sample may be carry-over from other donors' samples. CDR3s include the opening cysteine and the closing phenylalanine or tryptophan. The order of the fields is D gene, J gene, clone size, V gene, CDR3 length, CDR3 DNA, CDR3 protein. D genes are given only for firm matches. The size entry is marked missing in some rows and otherwise reads once, few, many or a size class.

d_gene: TRBD1
j_gene: TRBJ2-1
abundance: few
v_gene: TRBV4-3
len: 16
CDR3nt: TGCGCCAGCAGCCAAGATGGGCAGGGGGCCTACAATGAGCAGTTCTTC
CDR3aa: CASSQDGQGAYNEQFF

d_gene: NA
j_gene: TRBJ1-6
abundance: NA
v_gene: TRBV7-8
len: 18
CDR3nt: TGTGCCAGCAGCCCGCGGGAGGGGCTGAGCTCCTATAATTCACCCCTCCACTTT
CDR3aa: CASSPREGLSSYNSPLHF

d_gene: NA
j_gene: TRBJ1-2
abundance: few
v_gene: TRBV4-3
len: 22
CDR3nt: TGCGCCAGCAGCCAAGATTTCGTTCCTCGAGGGACCCGTCGACCCGATAACTATGGCTACACCTTC
CDR3aa: CASSQDFVPRGTRRPDNYGYTF

d_gene: NA
j_gene: TRBJ1-4
abundance: many
v_gene: TRBV27
len: 14
CDR3nt: TGTGCCAGCACTCCGGGATCAACTAATGAAAAACTGTTTTTT
CDR3aa: CASTPGSTNEKLFF

d_gene: NA
j_gene: TRBJ1-5
abundance: NA
v_gene: TRBV28
len: 15
CDR3nt: TGTGCCAGCAGCCAAATACAGGGTTCGGATCAGCCCCAGCATTTT
CDR3aa: CASSQIQGSDQPQHF

d_gene: TRBD1
j_gene: TRBJ1-2
abundance: NA
v_gene: TRBV2
len: 14
CDR3nt: TGTGCCAGCGCACCGGGACAGGGGTCCTATGGCTACACCTTC
CDR3aa: CASAPGQGSYGYTF

d_gene: NA
j_gene: TRBJ2-7
abundance: NA
v_gene: TRBV5-6
len: 15
CDR3nt: TGTGCCAGCAGCTCCGGACTGGGGCGGACCTACGAGCAGTACTTC
CDR3aa: CASSSGLGRTYEQYF

d_gene: TRBD1
j_gene: TRBJ2-2
abundance: few
v_gene: TRBV28
len: 16
CDR3nt: TGTGCCGGACAGACAGGGGGCGGTTTCCACACCGGGGAGCTGTTTTTT
CDR3aa: CAGQTGGGFHTGELFF

d_gene: TRBD1
j_gene: TRBJ1-5
abundance: few
v_gene: TRBV5-1
len: 16
CDR3nt: TGCGCCAGCAGCCCGGGGACAGGTCAAAGCAATCAGCCCCAGCATTTT
CDR3aa: CASSPGTGQSNQPQHF

d_gene: NA
j_gene: TRBJ1-2
abundance: few
v_gene: TRBV27
len: 15
CDR3nt: TGTGCCAGCAGTTTCGGGACACTGCCAACCTATGGCTACACCTTC
CDR3aa: CASSFGTLPTYGYTF

d_gene: NA
j_gene: TRBJ1-2
abundance: NA
v_gene: TRBV5-4
len: 13
CDR3nt: TGTGCCAGCAGCCGATCAGCTAACTATGGCTACACCTTC
CDR3aa: CASSRSANYGYTF

d_gene: TRBD1
j_gene: TRBJ1-5
abundance: NA
v_gene: TRBV4-2
len: 16
CDR3nt: TGTGCCAGCAGCCAAGTACTCACAGGGGGCAATCAGCCCCAGCATTTT
CDR3aa: CASSQVLTGGNQPQHF

d_gene: TRBD1
j_gene: TRBJ1-1
abundance: many
v_gene: TRBV4-3
len: 15
CDR3nt: TGCGCCAGCAGCCAAGATTGGTCGTCTGACAGGGGAGCTTTCTTT
CDR3aa: CASSQDWSSDRGAFF

d_gene: TRBD1
j_gene: TRBJ1-5
abundance: few
v_gene: TRBV6-5
len: 15
CDR3nt: TGTGCCAGCAGACAGGGGCTACGTGGCAATCAGCCCCAGCATTTT
CDR3aa: CASRQGLRGNQPQHF

d_gene: NA
j_gene: TRBJ2-1
abundance: NA
v_gene: TRBV12-3/TRBV12-4
len: 10
CDR3nt: TGTGCCAGCAGAGAAGGGGTTCTGTTCTTC
CDR3aa: CASREGVLFF

d_gene: NA
j_gene: TRBJ2-3
abundance: NA
v_gene: TRBV27
len: 14
CDR3nt: TGTGCCAGCAACCCGGGTCTCCGTACAGATACGCAGTATTTT
CDR3aa: CASNPGLRTDTQYF

d_gene: TRBD1
j_gene: TRBJ2-6
abundance: many
v_gene: TRBV19
len: 18
CDR3nt: TGTGCCAGTACCGCCCTGGGACAGGGGGCGCTTGGGGCCAACGTCCTGACTTTC
CDR3aa: CASTALGQGALGANVLTF

d_gene: TRBD1
j_gene: TRBJ1-1
abundance: few
v_gene: TRBV7-9
len: 16
CDR3nt: TGTGCCAGCAGCCCGGGACAGGGGGTCCTGAACACTGAAGCTTTCTTT
CDR3aa: CASSPGQGVLNTEAFF

d_gene: NA
j_gene: TRBJ1-1
abundance: NA
v_gene: TRBV12-3/TRBV12-4
len: 15
CDR3nt: TGTGCCAGCAGCCGAATCAGGGGATTGAACACTGAAGCTTTCTTT
CDR3aa: CASSRIRGLNTEAFF

d_gene: NA
j_gene: TRBJ1-4
abundance: few
v_gene: TRBV20-1
len: 13
CDR3nt: TGCAGTGGGTTATCTGCGACTAATGAAAAACTGTTTTTT
CDR3aa: CSGLSATNEKLFF

d_gene: TRBD1
j_gene: TRBJ1-4
abundance: many
v_gene: TRBV7-2
len: 14
CDR3nt: TGTGCCAGCAGAGTGGGACAGGGTTTTGAAAAACTGTTTTTT
CDR3aa: CASRVGQGFEKLFF

d_gene: NA
j_gene: TRBJ1-6
abundance: many
v_gene: TRBV12-3/TRBV12-4
len: 14
CDR3nt: TGTGCCAGCAGTTGGACCGATGGCTATTCACCCCTCCACTTT
CDR3aa: CASSWTDGYSPLHF

d_gene: NA
j_gene: TRBJ2-7
abundance: few
v_gene: TRBV11-2
len: 13
CDR3nt: TGTGCCAGCAGCAGAGGGGCACCGGGCGAGCAGTACTTC
CDR3aa: CASSRGAPGEQYF

d_gene: NA
j_gene: TRBJ2-3
abundance: few
v_gene: TRBV7-2
len: 15
CDR3nt: TGTGCCAGCAGCTTATCTCCGGGAAACACAGATACGCAGTATTTT
CDR3aa: CASSLSPGNTDTQYF

d_gene: NA
j_gene: TRBJ1-1
abundance: few
v_gene: TRBV6-1
len: 13
CDR3nt: TGTGCCAGCAAAGGGAAGATGAACACTGAAGCTTTCTTT
CDR3aa: CASKGKMNTEAFF

d_gene: TRBD1
j_gene: TRBJ1-1
abundance: NA
v_gene: TRBV29-1
len: 14
CDR3nt: TGCAGCGTTGGGACAGGTAGGATGAACACTGAAGCTTTCTTT
CDR3aa: CSVGTGRMNTEAFF

d_gene: NA
j_gene: TRBJ1-2
abundance: NA
v_gene: TRBV20-1
len: 12
CDR3nt: TGCAGCCTGCCCGGGGATACCTATGGCTACACCTTC
CDR3aa: CSLPGDTYGYTF

d_gene: NA
j_gene: TRBJ1-4
abundance: NA
v_gene: TRBV18
len: 16
CDR3nt: TGTGCCAGCTCTCCCCCAGATCGCGCGATAAATGAAAAACTGTTTTTT
CDR3aa: CASSPPDRAINEKLFF

d_gene: TRBD1
j_gene: TRBJ1-6
abundance: few
v_gene: TRBV24-1
len: 19
CDR3nt: TGTGCCACCAGTGAAGCTCCCGGGACAGGGAGCTCCTATAATTCACCCCTCCACTTT
CDR3aa: CATSEAPGTGSSYNSPLHF

d_gene: TRBD1
j_gene: TRBJ2-5
abundance: many
v_gene: TRBV28
len: 15
CDR3nt: TGTGCCAGCTCCCAGCCGGGACAGACACAAGAGACCCAGTACTTC
CDR3aa: CASSQPGQTQETQYF

d_gene: NA
j_gene: TRBJ2-3
abundance: NA
v_gene: TRBV20-1
len: 15
CDR3nt: TGCAGTGCTAGGAAGGTGGGAAGTAGCCCAGATACGCAGTATTTT
CDR3aa: CSARKVGSSPDTQYF

d_gene: NA
j_gene: TRBJ2-1
abundance: few
v_gene: TRBV7-3
len: 13
CDR3nt: TGTGCCAGCAGCTTAAGGCCAATCGATGAGCAGTTCTTC
CDR3aa: CASSLRPIDEQFF

d_gene: NA
j_gene: TRBJ2-1
abundance: many
v_gene: TRBV29-1
len: 9
CDR3nt: TGCAGCGTTGAGCAGGAATCGATCTTC
CDR3aa: CSVEQESIF

d_gene: NA
j_gene: TRBJ1-1
abundance: few
v_gene: TRBV29-1
len: 14
CDR3nt: TGCAGCCTCGGGGGGATGGCTTTTGGGACTGAAGCTTTCTTT
CDR3aa: CSLGGMAFGTEAFF

d_gene: TRBD1
j_gene: TRBJ1-5
abundance: many
v_gene: TRBV10-3
len: 15
CDR3nt: TGTGCCATCAGCCATACAGGGGGCGGGGGTCAGCCCCAGCATTTT
CDR3aa: CAISHTGGGGQPQHF

d_gene: NA
j_gene: TRBJ1-1
abundance: few
v_gene: TRBV6-1
len: 16
CDR3nt: TGTGCCAGCAGCACTACGCGTGGACTAAGGGGCACTGAAGCTTTCTTT
CDR3aa: CASSTTRGLRGTEAFF

d_gene: NA
j_gene: TRBJ1-2
abundance: NA
v_gene: TRBV4-3
len: 14
CDR3nt: TGCGCCAGCAGCCAAGATGAGATCTCCTATGGCTACACCTTC
CDR3aa: CASSQDEISYGYTF

d_gene: TRBD2
j_gene: TRBJ2-3
abundance: NA
v_gene: TRBV7-2
len: 17
CDR3nt: TGTGCCAGCAGGCTAGCGGGGGGCCGCTCCAGCACAGATACGCAGTATTTT
CDR3aa: CASRLAGGRSSTDTQYF

d_gene: NA
j_gene: TRBJ2-2
abundance: few
v_gene: TRBV28
len: 14
CDR3nt: TGTGCCAGCAGTCCCCAGAAGTTCACCGGGGAGCTGTTTTTT
CDR3aa: CASSPQKFTGELFF

d_gene: TRBD1
j_gene: TRBJ2-3
abundance: NA
v_gene: TRBV7-8
len: 15
CDR3nt: TGTGCCAGCAGCTTGACAGGGGTTCCCACAGATACGCAGTATTTT
CDR3aa: CASSLTGVPTDTQYF

d_gene: TRBD2
j_gene: TRBJ2-5
abundance: many
v_gene: TRBV11-2
len: 15
CDR3nt: TGTGCCAGCAGCGCTAGCGGGGGCCACCAAGAGACCCAGTACTTC
CDR3aa: CASSASGGHQETQYF

d_gene: NA
j_gene: TRBJ2-3
abundance: few
v_gene: TRBV9
len: 17
CDR3nt: TGTGCCAGCAGCGTATGGGGGGGCCTCTCTAGCACAGATACGCAGTATTTT
CDR3aa: CASSVWGGLSSTDTQYF

d_gene: NA
j_gene: TRBJ2-1
abundance: NA
v_gene: TRBV18
len: 17
CDR3nt: TGTGCCAGCTCACCTCGGGCCTCGAGTCCCGTCGACAATGAGCAGTTCTTC
CDR3aa: CASSPRASSPVDNEQFF

d_gene: NA
j_gene: TRBJ1-1
abundance: many
v_gene: TRBV5-1
len: 15
CDR3nt: TGCGCCAGCAGCTTGGCCACGATTGGGAACACTGAAGCTTTCTTT
CDR3aa: CASSLATIGNTEAFF

d_gene: NA
j_gene: TRBJ2-1
abundance: few
v_gene: TRBV11-2
len: 18
CDR3nt: TGTGCCAGCAGCTTAGTAGGGGGAGACAACCAGTTTACCAATGAGCAGTTCTTC
CDR3aa: CASSLVGGDNQFTNEQFF

d_gene: NA
j_gene: TRBJ2-2
abundance: NA
v_gene: TRBV20-1
len: 13
CDR3nt: TGCAGTGCTAGAGATACTAGCACCGGGGAGCTGTTTTTT
CDR3aa: CSARDTSTGELFF

d_gene: TRBD2
j_gene: TRBJ2-3
abundance: NA
v_gene: TRBV11-2
len: 17
CDR3nt: TGTGCCAGCAGCTTAGATCGTCTAGCGGGGGGAAAAGATACGCAGTATTTT
CDR3aa: CASSLDRLAGGKDTQYF

d_gene: NA
j_gene: TRBJ2-3
abundance: few
v_gene: TRBV29-1
len: 13
CDR3nt: TGCAGCGCAACACAGGGAGGCACAGATACGCAGTATTTT
CDR3aa: CSATQGGTDTQYF

d_gene: NA
j_gene: TRBJ2-7
abundance: NA
v_gene: TRBV7-8
len: 14
CDR3nt: TGTGCCAGCAGCTTGGGGGGACGGACCTACGAGCAGTACTTC
CDR3aa: CASSLGGRTYEQYF

d_gene: NA
j_gene: TRBJ2-2
abundance: few
v_gene: TRBV15
len: 15
CDR3nt: TGTGCCACCACCAAAGGAGGGTTAAACACCGGGGAGCTGTTTTTT
CDR3aa: CATTKGGLNTGELFF

d_gene: NA
j_gene: TRBJ1-1
abundance: many
v_gene: TRBV12-3/TRBV12-4
len: 13
CDR3nt: TGTGCCAGCATTTCGGGCGGGAGGACTGAAGCTTTCTTT
CDR3aa: CASISGGRTEAFF

d_gene: NA
j_gene: TRBJ1-1
abundance: NA
v_gene: TRBV5-1
len: 14
CDR3nt: TGCGCCAGCAGCGTGACAGGATCGAACACTGAAGCTTTCTTT
CDR3aa: CASSVTGSNTEAFF

d_gene: TRBD2
j_gene: TRBJ2-7
abundance: few
v_gene: TRBV7-9
len: 16
CDR3nt: TGTGCCAGCAGCCGCACTAGCGGTGTTTACTCCTACGAGCAGTACTTC
CDR3aa: CASSRTSGVYSYEQYF

d_gene: NA
j_gene: TRBJ1-1
abundance: few
v_gene: TRBV3-1
len: 17
CDR3nt: TGTGCCAGCAGCCAATTGACAGGCCGGGCCCGGGGGACTGAAGCTTTCTTT
CDR3aa: CASSQLTGRARGTEAFF

d_gene: NA
j_gene: TRBJ2-1
abundance: few
v_gene: TRBV6-5
len: 14
CDR3nt: TGTGCCAGCAGTTATCAGGGTCTACTTAACGAGCAGTTCTTC
CDR3aa: CASSYQGLLNEQFF